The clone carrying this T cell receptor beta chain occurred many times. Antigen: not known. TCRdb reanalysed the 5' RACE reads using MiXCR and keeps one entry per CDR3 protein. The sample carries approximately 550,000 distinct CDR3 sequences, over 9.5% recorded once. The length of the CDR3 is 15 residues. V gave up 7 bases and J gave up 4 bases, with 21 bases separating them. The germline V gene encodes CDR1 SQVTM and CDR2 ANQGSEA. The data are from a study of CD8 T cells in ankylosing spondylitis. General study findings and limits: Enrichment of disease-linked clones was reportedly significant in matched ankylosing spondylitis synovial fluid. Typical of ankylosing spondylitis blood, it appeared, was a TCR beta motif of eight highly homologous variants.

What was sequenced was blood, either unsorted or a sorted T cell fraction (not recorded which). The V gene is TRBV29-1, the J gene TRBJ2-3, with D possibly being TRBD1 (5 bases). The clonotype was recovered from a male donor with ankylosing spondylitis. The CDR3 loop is CSALGAAPSPDTQYF. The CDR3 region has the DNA TGCAGCGCTCTAGGGGCAGCCCCAAGCCCAGATACGCAGTATTTT.